Below are 24 T cell receptor beta chains sequenced from a single sample in a study of T cells in Graves' hyperthyroidism and ophthalmopathy. Amplification of TCR beta CDR3 regions used RNA as the template. In the first-round RT-PCR of the TCR CDR3, the HTBI primer set was used. TCRdb reanalysed the multiplex PCR reads using MiXCR and keeps one entry per CDR3 protein. The table includes hundreds of thousands of distinct CDR3 sequences, around a sixth detected once. Sequencing input: blood. The receptors were sampled from a woman aged 50 to 60 with Graves' hyperthyroidism that later progressed to Graves' ophthalmopathy.

This clonotype was counted many times. The V call is TRBV20-1, the J call TRBJ1-1; 7 nucleotides line up with TRBD1. This CDR3 contains 14 residues. V lost 1 base to trimming and J lost 3 bases; unmatched junction nucleotides: 5. Germline loops: CDR1 DFQATT, CDR2 SNEGSKA (reference sequence). The CDR3 loop reads CSARGDREDTEAFF. Written as DNA, the CDR3 is TGCAGTGCTAGAGGAGACAGGGAAGACACTGAAGCTTTCTTT.

This clonotype was detected ten times or more. The chain joins TRBV3-1 to TRBJ1-4; 8 positions match TRBD1. V shed 3 bases and J 8 bases; nucleotides not matched to a gene: 11. The CDR3 is 16 residues long. Germline assignment: CDR1 LGHDT and CDR2 YNNKEL (reference sequence). For the CDR3, the DNA is TGTGCCAGCAGCCACGGGGGGACAGGAGGGGCGGAAAAACTGTTTTTT. Translating gives CASSHGGTGGAEKLFF.

For the CDR3, the DNA is TGTGCCAGCAGCCAAGTCGGCGACAGGGGGCTATACAATGAGCAGTTCTTC. Protein sequence: CASSQVGDRGLYNEQFF. The rearrangement links TRBV3-1 to TRBJ2-1; 10 positions match TRBD1. This CDR3 has 17 amino acids. V gave up 1 base and J gave up 4 bases; unmatched junction bases: 7. The germline gives CDR1 LGHDT, CDR2 YNNKEL (reference sequence).

This clonotype has a count of ten or more. The V gene is TRBV6-1, the J gene TRBJ1-5; 9 bases map to TRBD1. Per germline, CDR1 MNHNS and CDR2 SASEGT. J gave up 2 bases and V 6 bases, and 11 bases lay outside the gene matches. The CDR3 runs 17 residues. As DNA, the CDR3 is TGTGCCAGCAGGAAGATAACAGGGGGCATCGGCAATCAGCCCCAGCATTTT. It specifies CASRKITGGIGNQPQHF.

This clonotype appeared a few times. The V and J genes are TRBV29-1 and TRBJ1-2; perhaps TRBD1 as D (5 bases). CDR1 SQVTM and CDR2 ANQGSEA come from the germline V gene. The V end was cut by 0 bases, the J end by 7 bases, with 12 bases between. CDR3 size: 13 residues. CDR3 in amino acids: CSVEDRRQIGYTF. The CDR3 bases are TGCAGCGTTGAAGATAGAAGACAGATTGGCTACACCTTC.

In this sample, this clonotype turned up many times. CDR3 sequence reads: CASSLEVAPDTQYF. In DNA, the CDR3 is TGTGCCAGCAGCTTAGAAGTTGCCCCAGATACGCAGTATTTT. This chain connects TRBV7-2 to TRBJ2-3; D gene ambiguous. The V end was cut by 1 base, the J end by 4 bases, with 9 bases between. CDR3 length equals 14 residues. CDR1 and CDR2 (germline): SGHTA, FQGNSA.

This clonotype turned up a few times. V and J are TRBV19 and TRBJ1-4; D perhaps matches TRBD1 (5 bases). This CDR3 is 16 amino acids long. The germline gives CDR1 LNHDA, CDR2 SQIVND (reference sequence). V was shortened by 2 bases and J by 5 bases, with 15 bases between the two germline ends. The CDR3 here is CASSITRDLGNEKLFF. DNA for the CDR3: TGTGCCAGTAGTATAACGAGGGACTTAGGGAATGAAAAACTGTTTTTT. The whole variable domain, filled in from reference TRBV19 and TRBJ1-4, reads DGGITQSPKYLFRKEGQNVTLSCEQNLNHDAMYWYRQDPGQGLRLIYYSQIVNDFQKGDIAEGYSVSREKKESFPLTVTSAQKNPTAFYLCASSITRDLGNEKLFFGSGTQLSVL.

This chain joins TRBV19 and TRBJ1-6; unclear D gene. Germline CDR1 LNHDA, CDR2 SQIVND (reference sequence). V was trimmed by 3 bases and J by 14 bases, leaving 17 bases between them. There are 14 residues in the CDR3. CDR3 in amino acids: CASSMPGRLFTLHF. As DNA, the CDR3 is TGTGCCAGTAGTATGCCGGGCCGGCTCTTCACCCTCCACTTT.

In this sample, this clonotype turned up many times. V and J are TRBV20-1 and TRBJ2-5; 12 nucleotides match TRBD2. The CDR3 is made up of 16 amino acids. V trimming: 3 bases; J trimming: 6 bases; junction bases outside the gene matches: 11. The germline CDR1 and CDR2 sequences are DFQATT and SNEGSKA (reference sequence). CDR3 loop: CSASSLAGGPGKTQYF. The CDR3, as DNA: TGCAGTGCTAGTTCTCTAGCGGGGGGGCCAGGAAAGACCCAGTACTTC.

The chain recombines TRBV7-9 with TRBJ1-6; 10 positions agree with TRBD1. V lost 6 bases and J lost 7; bases outside the gene matches: 9. CDR1 and CDR2 (germline): SEHNR, FQNEAQ (reference sequence). CDR3 length equals 16 residues. The CDR3 protein is CASSKTGGAGNSPLHF. In DNA form, the CDR3 reads TGTGCCAGCAGTAAGACAGGGGGCGCTGGGAATTCACCCCTCCACTTT.

The chain recombines TRBV5-1 with TRBJ2-7; 9 bases are shared with TRBD1. The CDR3 has 17 residues. From germline, CDR1 is SGHRS and CDR2 YFSETQ. With V trimmed by 2 bases and J by 1 base, 10 bases remained unmatched. For the CDR3, the DNA is TGCGCCAGCAGCTTATTCCCGGGACAGGGCTTTTCCTACGAGCAGTACTTC. Protein product: CASSLFPGQGFSYEQYF.

This clonotype was picked up many times. The chain couples TRBV11-2 to TRBJ1-5; the D gene is possibly TRBD1 (5 bases). The CDR3 spans 15 residues. Germline lookup yields CDR1 SGHAT and CDR2 FQNNGV. Deletions cut 5 bases from V and 2 bases from J, with 13 bases between. In nucleotides, the CDR3 is TGTGCCAGCAGCATAGGGGATTATGGCAATCAGCCCCAGCATTTT. Translated: CASSIGDYGNQPQHF.

The sample holds many counts of this clonotype. This chain connects TRBV2 to TRBJ1-5; possibly TRBD1 for D (5 bases). The CDR3 spans 13 residues. The V end lost 6 bases, the J end lost 9 bases, and 15 bases lay between the germline ends. Per germline, CDR1 SNHLY and CDR2 FYNNEI. CDR3 amino acids: CASRAGTRGPQHF. CDR3 in DNA: TGTGCCAGCAGGGCCGGGACCCGGGGGCCCCAGCATTTT.

This clonotype was seen ten or more times. The chain recombines TRBV7-8 with TRBJ2-3, with a possible D match to TRBD2 (6 bases). Looked up from germline, CDR1 is SGHVS and CDR2 is FQNEAQ. Trimming removed 3 bases from V and 1 base from J, with 8 bases in between. This CDR3 is built from 14 residues. The CDR3 sequence: CASSLEGRTDTQYF. The CDR3 coding sequence is TGTGCCAGCAGCTTGGAGGGCCGCACAGATACGCAGTATTTT.

This clonotype was seen more than once but under ten times. The rearrangement uses TRBV30 and TRBJ1-4, with 7 bases lining up with TRBD1. CDR1 is GTSNPN, CDR2 SVGIG, per germline (reference sequence). This CDR3 has 14 amino acids. Trimming removed 4 bases from V and 5 bases from J; junction bases left unmatched: 7. DNA for the CDR3: TGTGCCTGGAAGAGGGGACAGTACAATGAAAAACTGTTTTTT. The encoded protein is CAWKRGQYNEKLFF.

This clonotype was seen a few times. The CDR3 region is CASSSHEGNEQFF. Written as DNA, the CDR3 is TGTGCCAGCAGTTCCCACGAGGGTAATGAGCAGTTCTTC. The chain uses TRBV12-3 or TRBV12-4 and TRBJ2-1, with D tentatively TRBD2 (5 bases). V lost 4 bases and J lost 7, with 11 bases in between. The CDR3 length is 13 residues.

In its sample, this clonotype was seen many times. V gene TRBV30 combines with J gene TRBJ2-7, with 9 bases fitting TRBD1. Germline values: CDR1 GTSNPN, CDR2 SVGIG (reference sequence). The junction had 3 bases not matched to a gene; V was cut back by 1 base and J by 2 bases. This CDR3 is built from 14 residues. The CDR3 DNA follows: TGTGCCTGGAGTGCCGGGACAGGGACCTACGAGCAGTACTTC. It is translated as CAWSAGTGTYEQYF.

This clonotype has a count of ten or more. The rearrangement links TRBV6-1 to TRBJ2-1, with 8 positions matching TRBD1. The germline CDR1 and CDR2 sequences are MNHNS and SASEGT. The CDR3 length is 14 residues. The ends lost 6 bases at V and 7 bases at J; junction bases unmatched: 8. DNA for the CDR3: TGTGCCAGCAGCCCAAGACAGGGGTTTAATGAGCAGTTCTTC. Translated: CASSPRQGFNEQFF.

The chain couples TRBV4-1 to TRBJ2-7; TRBD2 matches at 9 bases. CDR3 length equals 14 residues. V dropped 4 bases and J dropped 3; count of bases not matched to a gene: 4. The V gene's germline CDR1 is MGHRA and CDR2 YSYEKL. In nucleotides, the CDR3 is TGCGCCAGCAGCCCTAGCGGGGAGAGCTACGAGCAGTACTTC. The encoded protein is CASSPSGESYEQYF.

The CDR3 DNA reads TGTGCCAGCAGTTTATCGGTGGAAACTGAAGCTTTCTTT. This encodes CASSLSVETEAFF. The chain links TRBV28 to TRBJ1-1; D is uncertain. CDR1 and CDR2 from the germline V gene are MDHEN and SYDVKM. CDR3 length: 13 amino acids. Trimming stripped 1 base from V and 5 bases from J, with 8 bases between. The full variable domain, its missing parts supplied by reference TRBV28 and TRBJ1-1, is DVKVTQSSRYLVKRTGEKVFLECVQDMDHENMFWYRQDPGLGLRLIYFSYDVKMKEKGDIPEGYSVSREKKERFSLILESASTNQTSMYLCASSLSVETEAFFGQGTRLTVV.

This clonotype has more than one count but fewer than ten. The chain recombines TRBV29-1 with TRBJ1-1; TRBD1 might be the D (6 bases). Between the trimmed V and J ends, which lost 3 bases and 4 bases, there was a span of 12 bases. CDR3 size: 13 residues. Germline V gene data show CDR1 as SQVTM and CDR2 as ANQGSEA. The CDR3 DNA follows: TGCAGCGTTGATCGAGGGGGGGGCACTGAAGCTTTCTTT. Translating it yields CSVDRGGGTEAFF.

This clonotype occurred a few times. The chain recombines TRBV30 with TRBJ2-3; D uncertain. This CDR3 contains 15 residues. The ends were cut back, 0 bases at V and 2 bases at J, with 12 bases in the middle. CDR1 GTSNPN and CDR2 SVGIG come from the germline V gene (reference sequence). The CDR3 here is CAWSVLRRFTDTQYF. Written as DNA, the CDR3 is TGTGCCTGGAGTGTACTCAGGAGATTCACAGATACGCAGTATTTT.

Ten or more counts support this clonotype. The rearrangement uses TRBV6-2 or TRBV6-3 and TRBJ2-7; 8 nucleotides match TRBD2. The CDR3 runs 15 residues. The germline V gene encodes CDR1 MNHEY and CDR2 SVGEGT. Trimming took 2 bases from V and 1 from J; bases not matched to a gene: 4. The DNA for the CDR3 is TGTGCCAGCAGTTACAGATTAGCGGGGTCCTACGAGCAGTACTTC. Its translation: CASSYRLAGSYEQYF.

This clonotype has a count of ten or more. J is TRBJ1-6 and V is TRBV5-1, with TRBD1 matching 7 bases. The CDR3 has 16 amino acids. V gave up 0 bases and J gave up 6 bases; unmatched junction bases: 6. Per the germline V gene, CDR1 is SGHRS and CDR2 is YFSETQ. This CDR3 is CASSLETGDSNSPLHF. The CDR3 DNA is TGCGCCAGCAGCTTGGAAACAGGGGACTCTAATTCACCCCTCCACTTT.